What follows are 31 T cell receptor beta chains derived from one specimen sequenced in a study of shared T cell receptors in the human thymus. Method: immunoSEQ multiplex PCR; TCRdb's copy keeps in-frame clones and lacks some. The sample shows about 380,000 clones, approximately 95% of them seen only once. The sample taken for sequencing was thymocytes. Receptors were obtained from a human donor.

The chain has TRBV28 and TRBJ1-2; D uncertain. The V end lost 2 bases, the J end lost 0 bases, and 7 bases lay between the germline ends. The CDR3 extends over 14 amino acids. Germline V gives CDR1 MDHEN, CDR2 SYDVKM. The DNA for the CDR3 is TGTGCCAGCAGTTTACAGCCGTCTAACTATGGCTACACCTTC. Translating it yields CASSLQPSNYGYTF.

The rearrangement joins TRBV30 to TRBJ1-1; TRBD1 agrees at 8 bases. Germline V gives CDR1 GTSNPN, CDR2 SVGIG (reference sequence). The V gene end was trimmed by 5 bases and the J gene end by 1 base; junction bases not matched to a gene: 12. The CDR3 runs 16 residues. CDR3 coding DNA: TGTGCCTGGCCCCAGCCAGGGGGCTTAGAGAACACTGAAGCTTTCTTT. Translation: CAWPQPGGLENTEAFF.

V and J are TRBV7-2 and TRBJ2-7; D ambiguous. The V and J ends lost 5 bases and 6 bases respectively, with 17 bases between them. The CDR3 is 14 residues long. Germline assignment: CDR1 SGHTA and CDR2 FQGNSA. In DNA form, the CDR3 reads TGTGCCAGCAGCCGACTCCCGCCCCTGTTCGAGCAGTACTTC. Its translation is CASSRLPPLFEQYF.

The V gene is TRBV11-3, the J gene TRBJ2-1; 7 nucleotides line up with TRBD2. Germline V CDR1 and CDR2: SGHNT, YENEEA. J lost 11 bases, V lost 0 bases, and 10 bases had no gene match. The CDR3 runs to 15 residues. The chain's CDR3 is CASSLDMGGRGQQFF. CDR3 in DNA: TGTGCCAGCAGCTTAGATATGGGTGGGAGGGGACAGCAGTTCTTC.

The V gene is TRBV11-2, the J gene TRBJ1-2; D unclear. The CDR3 is 14 residues long. V lost 4 bases, J lost 3 bases, and 12 bases lay in between. Germline assignment: CDR1 SGHAT and CDR2 FQNNGV. CDR3 protein: CASSSHLGDYGYTF. The CDR3 DNA sequence: TGTGCCAGCAGCTCCCATTTGGGAGACTATGGCTACACCTTC.

The chain is built from TRBV15 and TRBJ1-2; D gene ambiguous. This CDR3 has 15 amino acids. Germline V gene data show CDR1 as LNHNV and CDR2 as YYDKDF (reference sequence). Deletions cut 4 bases from V and 3 bases from J, with 15 bases between. The CDR3 DNA follows: TGTGCCACCAGCAAAAGTTCCCCTCGGCACTATGGCTACACCTTC. Translating it yields CATSKSSPRHYGYTF.

The rearrangement joins TRBV7-3 to TRBJ2-3; 8 bases map to TRBD2. The CDR3 totals 18 residues. Germline V gene sequence: CDR1 SGHTA, CDR2 FQGTGA. After removal of 1 base from V and 1 base from J, the junction contained 10 bases not matched to a gene. The CDR3 reads CASSLKDGREKGTDTQYF. CDR3 coding DNA: TGTGCCAGCAGCTTAAAGGACGGGAGGGAGAAGGGCACAGATACGCAGTATTTT.

The chain is built from TRBV2 and TRBJ2-7, with D tentatively TRBD1 (6 bases). The V gene's germline CDR1 is SNHLY and CDR2 FYNNEI. Trimming took 7 bases from V and 0 from J, leaving 10 bases between them. The CDR3 spans 13 residues. As DNA, the CDR3 is TGTGCCAGCACAGGGGAAGTCTCCTACGAGCAGTACTTC. Protein sequence: CASTGEVSYEQYF.

V is TRBV4-1 and J is TRBJ1-3; D is possibly TRBD1 (5 bases). This CDR3 is built from 17 residues. Germline values: CDR1 MGHRA, CDR2 YSYEKL. Trimming cost V 0 bases and J 0 bases, with 12 bases left between them. CDR3 in DNA: TGCGCCAGCAGCCAAGATGCAGGGCGACGCTCTGGAAACACCATATATTTT. Protein product: CASSQDAGRRSGNTIYF.

This sequence joins TRBV7-2 and TRBJ2-2, with TRBD2 matching over 9 bases. The trim removed 4 bases at V and 8 bases at J, leaving 11 bases unmatched. CDR1 and CDR2 (germline): SGHTA, FQGNSA. CDR3 length: 16 amino acids. As DNA, the CDR3 is TGTGCCAGCAGCTCGACCGGGACTAGCATTTTAGGGGAGCTGTTTTTT. Protein sequence: CASSSTGTSILGELFF.

The chain employs TRBV18 and TRBJ1-3; 7 bases fit TRBD1. Losses at the gene ends were 3 bases for V and 0 bases for J; bases not matched to a gene: 5. This CDR3 is built from 16 residues. Germline assignment: CDR1 KGHSH and CDR2 LQKENI. CDR3 residues: CASSPSGGSSGNTIYF. The CDR3 region has the DNA TGTGCCAGCTCACCGTCAGGGGGAAGCTCTGGAAACACCATATATTTT. The full variable domain, completed using reference TRBV18 and TRBJ1-3, is NAGVMQNPRHLVRRRGQEARLRCSPMKGHSHVYWYRQLPEEGLKFMVYLQKENIIDESGMPKERFSAEFPKEGPSILRIQQVVRGDSAAYFCASSPSGGSSGNTIYFGEGSWLTVV.

The CDR3 region is CASSSTRLAVEAEETQYF. CDR3 sequence (DNA): TGTGCCAGCAGCTCAACTCGACTAGCGGTGGAGGCCGAGGAGACCCAGTACTTC. The V gene is TRBV7-3, the J gene TRBJ2-5; TRBD2 aligns across 9 bases. CDR3 size: 18 residues. The germline CDR1 and CDR2 sequences are SGHTA and FQGTGA. J gave up 5 bases and V 4 bases, and 17 bases lay outside the gene matches.

This clone has just one count. The chain's CDR3 is CASKTRGTDTQYF. Written as DNA, the CDR3 is TGTGCCAGTAAGACCCGGGGGACAGATACGCAGTATTTT. The genes are TRBV7-2 and TRBJ2-3; D possibly corresponds to TRBD2 (6 bases). The CDR3 is made up of 13 amino acids. The germline V gene encodes CDR1 SGHTA and CDR2 FQGNSA. The germline V and J ends were trimmed by 9 bases and 3 bases, with 13 bases remaining between them. Filled out from reference TRBV7-2 and TRBJ2-3, the complete variable domain reads GAGVSQSPSNKVTEKGKDVELRCDPISGHTALYWYRQSLGQGLEFLIYFQGNSAPDKSGLPSDRFSAERTGGSVSTLTIQRTQQEDSAVYLCASKTRGTDTQYFGPGTRLTVL.

The V gene is TRBV27, the J gene TRBJ2-3; D may be TRBD1 or TRBD2 (5 bases each). This CDR3 has 16 residues. Trimming removed 5 bases at V and 1 base at J, with 16 bases between. The germline V gene has CDR1 MNHEY and CDR2 SMNVEV (reference sequence). Here the CDR3 DNA reads TGTGCCAGCAGTCCAACAGGTGTCGGGGGCACAGATACGCAGTATTTT. Its protein is CASSPTGVGGTDTQYF.

With respect to this clone: At the DNA level, this CDR3 is encoded by other sequences in the same sample as well. The chain couples TRBV6-1 to TRBJ2-7, with D perhaps TRBD1 or TRBD2 (6 bases each). CDR3 length equals 15 residues. V lost 5 bases, J lost 6 bases, and 20 bases lay in between. Germline CDR1 is MNHNS and CDR2 is SASEGT. The CDR3 here is CASSFPPERGAEQYF. The CDR3 coding sequence is TGTGCCAGCAGTTTCCCCCCTGAGAGGGGGGCCGAGCAGTACTTC.

The CDR3 DNA reads as TGCGCCAGCAGCCAAGAGTCCCAGCGGGAGGTGAATGAGCAGTTCTTC. Translated, it gives CASSQESQREVNEQFF. The chain combines TRBV4-3 with TRBJ2-1, with 9 positions matching TRBD2. V lost 0 bases and J lost 7; bases outside the gene matches: 7. Per germline, CDR1 LGHNA and CDR2 YSLEER. The CDR3 is made up of 16 amino acids.

The CDR3 coding sequence is TGTGCCACCAGCAGAGATAGGGGACAGGGGAGCAATCAGCCCCAGCATTTT. Protein sequence: CATSRDRGQGSNQPQHF. The V call is TRBV15, the J call TRBJ1-5, with 10 bases matching TRBD1. Germline values: CDR1 LNHNV, CDR2 YYDKDF (reference sequence). The CDR3 extends over 17 amino acids. V was pared by 0 bases and J by 1 base, with 3 bases of the junction left unmatched.

This clone is a singleton in its sample. This chain uses TRBV7-3 with TRBJ2-1; 8 bases agree with TRBD2. Germline CDR1 is SGHTA and CDR2 is FQGTGA. With 6 bases clipped from V and 6 bases from J, the junction kept 10 bases outside the gene matches. This CDR3 contains 15 residues. This chain's CDR3 is CASSPWREDFNEQFF. CDR3 nucleotide sequence: TGTGCCAGCAGTCCGTGGCGGGAGGACTTCAATGAGCAGTTCTTC.

The V call is TRBV27, the J call TRBJ2-7; 9 nucleotides align to TRBD2. This CDR3 has 16 amino acids. Germline V lookup: CDR1 MNHEY, CDR2 SMNVEV (reference sequence). After removal of 4 bases from V and 2 bases from J, the junction contained 9 bases not matched to a gene. CDR3 in amino acids: CASSSPGSGSTYEQYF. As DNA, the CDR3 is TGTGCCAGCAGTTCCCCGGGTAGCGGGAGTACCTACGAGCAGTACTTC.

This chain links TRBV18 with TRBJ1-2; 8 nucleotides line up with TRBD1. The V segment lost 0 bases and the J segment 8 bases; nucleotides outside the gene matches: 11. The CDR3 is 16 amino acids. CDR1 is KGHSH and CDR2 is LQKENI in the germline V gene. CDR3 loop: CASSPPGTGRRRGYTF. The CDR3 DNA is TGTGCCAGCTCACCACCTGGGACAGGTCGGCGAAGGGGCTACACCTTC.

The sample holds one count of this clone. The chain employs TRBV27 and TRBJ2-3; D might be TRBD2 (6 bases). The CDR3 loop spans 15 amino acids. The germline gives CDR1 MNHEY, CDR2 SMNVEV (reference sequence). Trimming pared 2 bases from V and 0 bases from J, leaving 9 bases between. Here the CDR3 DNA reads TGTGCCAGCAGTTTAAACGGGACTAGCACAGATACGCAGTATTTT. As protein: CASSLNGTSTDTQYF.

J is TRBJ2-7 and V is TRBV7-9; D ambiguous. Trimming left V 2 bases short and J 3 bases short, with 8 bases between. The CDR3 sequence is 13 residues long. Germline V gives CDR1 SEHNR, CDR2 FQNEAQ (reference sequence). This CDR3 reads CASSLNDGYEQYF. CDR3 bases: TGTGCCAGCAGCTTAAATGATGGCTACGAGCAGTACTTC. The whole variable domain, filled in from reference TRBV7-9 and TRBJ2-7, reads DTGVSQNPRHKITKRGQNVTFRCDPISEHNRLYWYRQTLGQGPEFLTYFQNEAQLEKSRLLSDRFSAERPKGSFSTLEIQRTEQGDSAMYLCASSLNDGYEQYFGPGTRLTVT.

CDR3 nucleotides: TGTGCCAGCAGCTTTTTCCCCGGGGAGCTGTTTTTT. Residues: CASSFFPGELFF. The chain joins TRBV5-4 to TRBJ2-2; the D is unclear. This CDR3 region has 12 residues. Germline CDR1 reads SGHNT; CDR2 reads YYREEE (reference sequence). V was cut by 2 bases and J by 6 bases, with 5 bases left in between.

V usage is TRBV2 and J usage is TRBJ2-1, with a tentative D call TRBD1 (5 bases). The CDR3 extends over 15 amino acids. Germline CDR1 and CDR2: SNHLY and FYNNEI. V was pared by 5 bases and J by 1 base, with 12 bases between. The CDR3 sequence: CASSPRAQSYNEQFF. The DNA of the CDR3 is TGTGCCAGCAGTCCCAGGGCCCAGTCCTACAATGAGCAGTTCTTC.

The V and J genes are TRBV7-9 and TRBJ2-5; possibly TRBD2 for D (6 bases). CDR1 SEHNR and CDR2 FQNEAQ come from the germline V gene (reference sequence). The CDR3 is 14 amino acids. V shed 5 bases and J shed 4 bases, with 14 bases lying between them. The DNA of the CDR3 is TGTGCCAGCAGCGGGCGGGGCGCGCGAGAGACCCAGTACTTC. Encoded protein: CASSGRGARETQYF.

The J gene is TRBJ2-7, the V gene TRBV18; 9 bases are a match to TRBD2. CDR3 length: 16 amino acids. V was pared by 0 bases and J by 4 bases, with 7 bases of the junction left unmatched. Germline loops: CDR1 KGHSH, CDR2 LQKENI. The CDR3 spells CASSPPWEREAYEQYF. Here the CDR3 DNA reads TGTGCCAGCTCACCACCGTGGGAGCGGGAGGCGTACGAGCAGTACTTC.

The chain employs TRBV2 and TRBJ2-7; 12 positions agree with TRBD2. The CDR3 extends over 16 amino acids. In germline, CDR1 is SNHLY, CDR2 FYNNEI. J lost 6 bases, V lost 7 bases, and 13 bases had no gene match. This CDR3 reads CASTLLAGGHNGEQYF. CDR3 DNA sequence: TGTGCCAGCACCCTGCTAGCGGGAGGGCATAACGGCGAGCAGTACTTC.

The rearrangement joins TRBV10-1 to TRBJ2-1; TRBD1 is a possible D gene (6 bases). CDR3 length: 15 residues. Germline V CDR1 and CDR2: WNHNN, SYGVQD (reference sequence). V was cut by 2 bases and J by 4 bases, with 12 bases left in between. As DNA, the CDR3 is TGCGCCAGCAGTGAGAACAGGGTAGGGTACAATGAGCAGTTCTTC. Residues: CASSENRVGYNEQFF.

The rearrangement joins TRBV19 to TRBJ1-5, with D possibly matching TRBD1 (6 bases). CDR3 size: 14 residues. Looked up from germline, CDR1 is LNHDA and CDR2 is SQIVND (reference sequence). Trimming cost V 4 bases and J 5 bases, with 12 bases left between them. CDR3 bases: TGTGCCAGTAGTAGATCAGGGGACCATCAGCCCCAGCATTTT. It codes for CASSRSGDHQPQHF.

The gene calls are TRBV6-6 and TRBJ2-1, with 7 bases lining up with TRBD1. The CDR3 contains 16 residues. The V and J ends lost 6 bases and 4 bases, in that order; junction bases with no gene match: 12. CDR1 MNHNY and CDR2 SVGAGI come from the germline V gene (reference sequence). The chain's CDR3 is CASSPPRQGIYNEQFF. CDR3 bases: TGTGCCAGCAGCCCCCCCCGACAGGGTATATACAATGAGCAGTTCTTC.

The rearrangement joins TRBV2 to TRBJ2-7; perhaps TRBD2 as D (5 bases). The CDR3 is 13 amino acids. Germline assignment: CDR1 SNHLY and CDR2 FYNNEI. V was clipped by 11 bases and J by 2 bases, with 16 bases between them. This chain's CDR3 is CAGGPIPPYEQYF. DNA of the CDR3: TGTGCCGGAGGACCCATTCCGCCCTACGAGCAGTACTTC.